Presented here are 29 T cell receptor beta chains from one specimen sequenced in a study of blood T cells in healthy people across ages. The second PCR ran about 6 to 11 cycles with a sample-barcoded 5' primer and J-beta primers. TCRdb re-derived calls from the 5' RACE reads in MiXCR, one entry per CDR3 protein. This sample has some 880,000 distinct CDR3 sequences, with 36% found just once. Sequenced sample: blood. Source of these receptors: a man between 18 and 35 years old in good health.

The chain is built from TRBV18 and TRBJ2-1; TRBD1 is a possible D gene (5 bases). Deletions cut 2 bases from V and 0 bases from J, with 11 bases between. Germline assignment: CDR1 KGHSH and CDR2 LQKENI. This CDR3 has 16 amino acids. Written as DNA, the CDR3 is TGTGCCAGCTCACCAAGGACAAAAGGCTCCTACAATGAGCAGTTCTTC. Its protein is CASSPRTKGSYNEQFF.

This chain links TRBV6-4 with TRBJ2-7, with unresolved D. V shed 2 bases and J shed 3 bases, with 11 bases lying between them. The CDR3 sequence is 14 residues long. Germline V CDR1 and CDR2: MRHNA, SNTAGT. CDR3 sequence (DNA): TGTGCCAGCAGTGACCGATTTTTAATCTACGAGCAGTACTTC. Translating gives CASSDRFLIYEQYF.

The V gene is TRBV7-9, the J gene TRBJ2-1, with 8 bases that match TRBD1. The CDR3 length is 15 residues. Germline CDR1 is SEHNR and CDR2 is FQNEAQ (reference sequence). V trimming: 4 bases; J trimming: 2 bases; junction bases outside the gene matches: 4. For the CDR3, the DNA is TGTGCCAGCAGCTCGCAGGGGGCAGCCTACAATGAGCAGTTCTTC. It specifies CASSSQGAAYNEQFF.

This clonotype was seen a few times. This chain uses TRBV13 with TRBJ2-7, with D tentatively TRBD1 (5 bases). This CDR3 has 14 residues. Germline CDR1 reads PRHDT; CDR2 reads FYEKMQ (reference sequence). Trimming pared 3 bases from V and 0 bases from J, leaving 9 bases between. CDR3: CASSFQGLSYEQYF. CDR3 nucleotides: TGTGCCAGCAGCTTTCAGGGCCTCTCCTACGAGCAGTACTTC. Together with reference TRBV13 and TRBJ2-7, the CDR3 gives the full variable domain: AAGVIQSPRHLIKEKRETATLKCYPIPRHDTVYWYQQGPGQDPQFLISFYEKMQSDKGSIPDRFSAQQFSDYHSELNMSSLELGDSALYFCASSFQGLSYEQYFGPGTRLTVT.

This clonotype was counted only a few times. The V gene is TRBV9, the J gene TRBJ2-5; perhaps TRBD2 as D (6 bases). V lost 0 bases and J lost 11, with 11 bases in between. There are 12 residues in the CDR3. The germline V gene encodes CDR1 SGDLS and CDR2 YYNGEE. Here the CDR3 DNA reads TGTGCCAGCAGCGTAGGCGGGGATGAGCAGTACTTC. It codes for CASSVGGDEQYF. Looking up the rest from reference TRBV9 and TRBJ2-5 gives the full variable domain: DSGVTQTPKHLITATGQRVTLRCSPRSGDLSVYWYQQSLDQGLQFLIQYYNGEERAKGNILERFSAQQFPDLHSELNLSSLELGDSALYFCASSVGGDEQYFGPGTRLLVL.

Worth noting for this clonotype: A much bigger clone sits one base away, suggesting this may be a read error. The chain employs TRBV20-1 and TRBJ2-3; 7 bases agree with TRBD1. CDR3 length: 15 residues. Germline values: CDR1 DFQATT, CDR2 SNEGSKA (reference sequence). With V trimmed by 2 bases and J by 2 bases, 7 bases remained unmatched. The DNA for the CDR3 is TGCAGTGCTAGACCCTTACAGGGGTTCACAGATACGCAGTATTTT. Its protein product is CSARPLQGFTDTQYF.

The genes are TRBV6-4 and TRBJ1-2; 8 bases are a match to TRBD1. Losses at the gene ends were 8 bases for V and 5 bases for J; bases not matched to a gene: 7. Germline lookup yields CDR1 MRHNA and CDR2 SNTAGT. This CDR3 contains 13 residues. DNA of the CDR3: TGTGCCAGCGCGGACAGGGCCCTTTATGGCTACACCTTC. This gives the protein CASADRALYGYTF.

This clonotype was recorded many times. This chain uses TRBV10-3 with TRBJ2-3; 8 bases are a match to TRBD2. Looked up from germline, CDR1 is ENHRY and CDR2 is SYGVKD. The V gene end was trimmed by 3 bases and the J gene end by 1 base; junction bases not matched to a gene: 6. The length of the CDR3 is 16 residues. CDR3 DNA: TGTGCCATCAGTGATTGGGACGGGGGGGGCACAGATACGCAGTATTTT. Translating gives CAISDWDGGGTDTQYF.

V gene TRBV19 combines with J gene TRBJ2-3; D call uncertain. The germline V gene has CDR1 LNHDA and CDR2 SQIVND (reference sequence). The ends were cut back, 7 bases at V and 8 bases at J, with 16 bases in the middle. This CDR3 is 13 amino acids long. DNA of the CDR3: TGTGCCAGTACCTGGGTAGGCGCAGCTACGCAGTATTTT. Translated: CASTWVGAATQYF.

J is TRBJ2-3 and V is TRBV2, with D perhaps TRBD2 (5 bases). V dropped 7 bases and J dropped 10 bases, with 21 bases sitting between them. Germline assignment: CDR1 SNHLY and CDR2 FYNNEI. This CDR3 region has 14 residues. In DNA form, the CDR3 reads TGTGCCAGCAATGGACTTGGAGCGAACGGTGCGCAGTATTTT. Translating it yields CASNGLGANGAQYF.

A note on this clonotype: A much larger clone sits a single nucleotide away, making a read error possible. This sequence joins TRBV10-3 and TRBJ1-2; a possible D gene is TRBD1 (6 bases). The V gene's germline CDR1 is ENHRY and CDR2 SYGVKD. The V end lost 6 bases, the J end lost 4 bases, and 15 bases lay between the germline ends. The CDR3 has 14 amino acids. CDR3 protein: CAIREGGLSYGYTF. In DNA form, the CDR3 reads TGTGCCATCAGGGAGGGGGGGCTGAGCTATGGCTACACCTTC.

At least ten counts were recorded for this clonotype. A read error is possible here, since a much larger clone lies one base away. The genes are TRBV20-1 and TRBJ2-7; 8 bases are shared with TRBD2. Germline values: CDR1 DFQATT, CDR2 SNEGSKA (reference sequence). The CDR3 is 16 amino acids. J lost 7 bases, V lost 8 bases, and 22 bases had no gene match. The CDR3 is CSTSPLGRAGVNEQYF. The CDR3 nucleotides read TGCAGTACCTCCCCATTGGGACGAGCGGGGGTGAATGAGCAGTACTTC.

This clonotype occurred a few times. The chain carries TRBV12-3 or TRBV12-4 and TRBJ2-1; 9 nucleotides line up with TRBD1. This CDR3 spans 14 amino acids. After removal of 7 bases from V and 8 bases from J, the junction contained 9 bases not matched to a gene. The DNA of the CDR3 is TGTGCCAGCACAGGACAGGGGTCCCCCCATGAGCAGTTCTTC. It yields the protein CASTGQGSPHEQFF.

The rearrangement joins TRBV6-2 or TRBV6-3 to TRBJ2-5; D uncertain. Germline values: CDR1 MNHEY, CDR2 SVGEGT. CDR3 length equals 12 residues. With 6 bases removed from V and 5 bases from J, the gap between germline ends came to 10 bases. The CDR3 region has the DNA TGTGCCAGCAGGGGATTATCGGAGACCCAGTACTTC. Residues: CASRGLSETQYF.

This clonotype was picked up a small number of times. The rearrangement uses TRBV6-6 and TRBJ2-2; D ambiguous. The CDR3 contains 11 residues. Germline CDR1 reads MNHNY; CDR2 reads SVGAGI (reference sequence). Trimming cost V 7 bases and J 6 bases, with 6 bases left between them. Here the CDR3 reads CASTTAGELFF. CDR3 coding DNA: TGTGCCAGCACCACCGCCGGGGAGCTGTTTTTT.

About this clonotype itself: A much more abundant neighbour one base away suggests this may be a read error. This chain connects TRBV12-3 or TRBV12-4 to TRBJ2-3; possibly TRBD2 for D (6 bases). Trimming took 3 bases from V and 6 from J, leaving 16 bases between them. The CDR3 length is 15 residues. The CDR3 sequence is CASSLLGLARDTQYF. CDR3 bases: TGTGCCAGCAGTTTGTTGGGGCTAGCGAGGGATACGCAGTATTTT.

The chain joins TRBV2 to TRBJ2-5; D may be TRBD1 (5 bases). The CDR3 spans 14 residues. Per germline, CDR1 SNHLY and CDR2 FYNNEI. Trimming removed 1 base from V and 5 bases from J, with 11 bases in between. CDR3: CASSEGYGHETQYF. The CDR3 DNA reads as TGTGCCAGCAGTGAAGGTTACGGACACGAGACCCAGTACTTC.

The CDR3 sequence is CASSSATGGRQPQHF. As DNA, the CDR3 is TGTGCCAGCAGTTCTGCAACAGGGGGCAGACAGCCCCAGCATTTT. The chain couples TRBV12-3 or TRBV12-4 to TRBJ1-5; TRBD1 matches 9 bases. The CDR3 spans 15 residues. V lost 4 bases to trimming and J lost 7 bases; unmatched junction nucleotides: 8.

This clonotype was seen a few times. The V and J genes are TRBV12-3 or TRBV12-4 and TRBJ1-5, with D maybe TRBD1 (6 bases). The CDR3 spans 18 residues. The germline V and J ends were trimmed by 3 bases and 3 bases, with 21 bases remaining between them. As DNA, the CDR3 is TGTGCCAGCAGTTTCGACAGGACTTACCCGAACACCAATCAGCCCCAGCATTTT. Translated: CASSFDRTYPNTNQPQHF.

The genes are TRBV12-3 or TRBV12-4 and TRBJ2-3; no clear D. The CDR3 loop spans 14 amino acids. The V gene lost 7 bases and the J gene lost 2 bases, with 13 bases spanning the gap. CDR3 region: CASTGPQPTDTQYF. Here the CDR3 DNA reads TGTGCCAGCACCGGACCTCAACCCACAGATACGCAGTATTTT.

The rearrangement links TRBV6-2 or TRBV6-3 to TRBJ2-3, with D possibly TRBD1 on 6 matching bases. CDR1 MNHEY and CDR2 SVGEGT come from the germline V gene. The germline V and J ends were trimmed by 4 bases and 0 bases, with 14 bases remaining between them. This CDR3 region has 16 residues. CDR3: CASSFQGILSTDTQYF. In DNA form, the CDR3 reads TGTGCCAGCAGTTTCCAGGGGATTCTTAGCACAGATACGCAGTATTTT.

This clonotype was recorded a few times. This rearrangement joins TRBV13 to TRBJ2-1; unclear D gene. The ends were cut back, 3 bases at V and 2 bases at J, with 11 bases in the middle. The CDR3 covers 15 residues. Per the germline V gene, CDR1 is PRHDT and CDR2 is FYEKMQ (reference sequence). In DNA, the CDR3 is TGTGCCAGCAGCTTCTCGGACGGTGCCTACAATGAGCAGTTCTTC. This gives the protein CASSFSDGAYNEQFF.

For this clonotype: A much larger clone lies one base from this, so it may be a read error. The V and J genes are TRBV7-2 and TRBJ2-7; the D gene could be TRBD1 or TRBD2 (5 bases each). Trimming took 4 bases from V and 5 from J, leaving 18 bases between them. Germline V gene lookup returns CDR1 SGHTA and CDR2 FQGNSA. There are 15 residues in the CDR3. DNA for the CDR3: TGTGCCAGCAGCTATAGGTGGGGACGTAACGACGAGCAGTACTTC. This translates into CASSYRWGRNDEQYF.

This chain links TRBV15 with TRBJ2-3; 8 nucleotides match TRBD2. Germline lookup yields CDR1 LNHNV and CDR2 YYDKDF (reference sequence). Losses at the gene ends were 1 base for V and 1 base for J; bases not matched to a gene: 4. The CDR3 runs 16 residues. This chain's CDR3 is CATSRVSGTGTDTQYF. As DNA, the CDR3 is TGTGCCACCAGCAGAGTTAGCGGGACCGGCACAGATACGCAGTATTTT.

To note about this clonotype: A read error is possible here, since a much larger clone lies one base away. CDR3 coding DNA: TGTGCCAGCAGCTTGGATAATAGCGGCTACACCTTC. Translated: CASSLDNSGYTF. The chain is built from TRBV7-2 and TRBJ1-2; D gene uncertain. Germline values: CDR1 SGHTA, CDR2 FQGNSA. CDR3 size: 12 residues. Between the trimmed V and J ends, which lost 3 bases and 8 bases, there was a span of 10 bases. Full variable domain (rest looked up from reference TRBV7-2 and TRBJ1-2): GAGVSQSPSNKVTEKGKDVELRCDPISGHTALYWYRQSLGQGLEFLIYFQGNSAPDKSGLPSDRFSAERTGGSVSTLTIQRTQQEDSAVYLCASSLDNSGYTFGSGTRLTVV.

A few counts support this clonotype. The rearrangement uses TRBV10-3 and TRBJ1-5, with D possibly being TRBD1 (6 bases). CDR1 and CDR2 from the germline V gene are ENHRY and SYGVKD. With 3 bases removed from V and 4 bases from J, the gap between germline ends came to 13 bases. The CDR3 extends over 15 amino acids. CDR3 nucleotides: TGTGCCATCAGTGAAGGAAGGGGGGGAAATCAGCCCCAGCATTTT. Encoded protein: CAISEGRGGNQPQHF.

This clonotype turned up a few times. The chain joins TRBV30 to TRBJ2-5, with D unclear. V gave up 4 bases and J gave up 5 bases, with 8 bases separating them. CDR1 GTSNPN and CDR2 SVGIG come from the germline V gene (reference sequence). This CDR3 has 11 residues. CDR3 sequence reads: CAWILGETQYF. CDR3 bases: TGTGCCTGGATTTTGGGGGAGACCCAGTACTTC.

This clonotype appeared a few times. This rearrangement joins TRBV20-1 to TRBJ2-2; a possible D gene is TRBD1 (8 bases). The length of the CDR3 is 17 residues. V shed 0 bases and J shed 2 bases, with 16 bases lying between them. From germline, CDR1 is DFQATT and CDR2 SNEGSKA (reference sequence). The CDR3 bases are TGCAGTGCTAGAGATCACACAGGGGGGGGAAACACCGGGGAGCTGTTTTTT. It translates to CSARDHTGGGNTGELFF.

V is TRBV7-2 and J is TRBJ2-6; perhaps TRBD1 as D (6 bases). CDR1 SGHTA and CDR2 FQGNSA come from the germline V gene. CDR3 length: 17 residues. With 5 bases removed from V and 2 bases from J, the gap between germline ends came to 16 bases. In DNA, the CDR3 is TGTGCCAGCAGCCCGCAACTCAGGGGAACTGGGGCCAACGTCCTGACTTTC. It translates to CASSPQLRGTGANVLTF.